The 20 T cell receptor beta chains below come from one sample, sequenced in a study of blood T cell repertoires in COVID-19. Sequencing was performed with immunoSEQ multiplex PCR; in TCRdb, only in-frame clones are kept and a portion is missing. Found here are tens of thousands of clones, roughly four fifths of them singletons; the top ten hold roughly a quarter. Sample: peripheral blood. The source of these receptors is a woman aged 80 or over with COVID-19, enrolled during active disease.

This clone was seen a few times. The chain recombines TRBV30 with TRBJ2-1, with 7 nucleotides matching TRBD1. Germline V lookup: CDR1 GTSNPN, CDR2 SVGIG (reference sequence). The CDR3 contains 14 residues. J gave up 0 bases and V 4 bases, and 3 bases lay outside the gene matches. The chain's CDR3 is CAWNRDSSYNEQFF. CDR3 in DNA: TGTGCCTGGAACCGGGACAGCTCCTACAATGAGCAGTTCTTC.

The chain uses TRBV5-8 and TRBJ2-3, with 8 bases aligning to TRBD2. The V gene end was trimmed by 6 bases and the J gene end by 7 bases; junction bases not matched to a gene: 13. This CDR3 has 15 residues. CDR1 and CDR2 (germline): SGHTS, YDEGEE. The CDR3 protein is CASTLLAERVNTQYF. The CDR3 bases are TGTGCCAGCACCCTACTAGCGGAGAGGGTCAATACGCAGTATTTT.

The chain joins TRBV6-1 to TRBJ1-2; no firm D call. CDR3 length: 14 residues. Per the germline V gene, CDR1 is MNHNS and CDR2 is SASEGT. Trimming took off 0 bases at V and 8 bases at J, with 13 bases between the two ends. This CDR3 reads CASSEASGKRGYTF. The CDR3 DNA is TGTGCCAGCAGTGAAGCGTCGGGGAAACGGGGCTACACCTTC.

J is TRBJ2-3 and V is TRBV30, with a possible D match to TRBD1 (6 bases). The CDR3 sequence is 13 residues long. Trimming removed 1 base from V and 4 bases from J, with 9 bases in between. Germline V lookup: CDR1 GTSNPN, CDR2 SVGIG (reference sequence). The CDR3 DNA follows: TGTGCCTGGAGTGAGACAGGTCCAGATACGCAGTATTTT. Translation: CAWSETGPDTQYF. Full variable domain (missing parts from reference TRBV30 and TRBJ2-3): SQTIHQWPATLVQPVGSPLSLECTVEGTSNPNLYWYRQAAGRGLQLLFYSVGIGQISSEVPQNLSASRPQDRQFILSSKKLLLSDSGFYLCAWSETGPDTQYFGPGTRLTVL.

The genes are TRBV18 and TRBJ2-2, with a possible D match to TRBD2 (6 bases). The CDR3 covers 16 residues. Deletions cut 0 bases from V and 2 bases from J, with 10 bases between. The germline V gene encodes CDR1 KGHSH and CDR2 LQKENI. The CDR3 coding sequence is TGTGCCAGCTCACCACCTCTCGGGAGAAACACCGGGGAGCTGTTTTTT. Translation gives CASSPPLGRNTGELFF.

The CDR3 nucleotides are TGCGCCAGCAGCCAACGGGCTAGCGGAAGCACAGATACGCAGTATTTT. It is translated as CASSQRASGSTDTQYF. This rearrangement joins TRBV4-1 to TRBJ2-3; 7 bases map to TRBD2. Per germline, CDR1 MGHRA and CDR2 YSYEKL. The ends lost 2 bases at V and 0 bases at J; junction bases unmatched: 5. The CDR3 length is 16 residues.

The V call is TRBV4-2, the J call TRBJ2-3; TRBD2 matches 14 bases. This CDR3 comprises 16 residues. V lost 3 bases to trimming and J lost 4 bases; unmatched junction nucleotides: 3. Germline V gene lookup returns CDR1 LGHNA and CDR2 YNFKEQ. The CDR3 DNA is TGTGCCAGCAGCCAGACTAGCGGGAGGGCCCCAGATACGCAGTATTTT. The encoded protein is CASSQTSGRAPDTQYF.

This chain links TRBV11-3 with TRBJ2-2; TRBD1 is a possible D gene (5 bases). The CDR3 runs 15 residues. The germline V gene encodes CDR1 SGHNT and CDR2 YENEEA. V lost 5 bases and J lost 1, with 11 bases in between. CDR3 amino acids: CASSLSGLNTGELFF. The CDR3 DNA sequence: TGTGCCAGCAGCCTATCAGGGTTGAACACCGGGGAGCTGTTTTTT.

The genes are TRBV14 and TRBJ1-4; the D is unclear. CDR3 length: 13 residues. Trimming took 4 bases from V and 2 from J, leaving 5 bases between them. CDR1 is SGHDN and CDR2 is FVKESK in the germline V gene. Here the CDR3 reads CASSPRTNEKLFF. CDR3 nucleotide sequence: TGTGCCAGCAGCCCCCGGACTAATGAAAAACTGTTTTTT.

This clone was observed a handful of times. CDR3 in amino acids: CASSQTPGLALSDTQYF. The CDR3 nucleotides read TGTGCCAGCAGCCAGACCCCGGGACTAGCTCTCTCCGATACGCAGTATTTT. This rearrangement joins TRBV14 to TRBJ2-3; 9 bases match TRBD2. This CDR3 contains 17 residues. Unmatched junction bases numbered 13, after V lost 3 bases and J lost 6 bases. CDR1 SGHDN and CDR2 FVKESK come from the germline V gene. Complete variable domain (other parts from reference TRBV14 and TRBJ2-3): EAGVTQFPSHSVIEKGQTVTLRCDPISGHDNLYWYRRVMGKEIKFLLHFVKESKQDESGMPNNRFLAERTGGTYSTLKVQPAELEDSGVYFCASSQTPGLALSDTQYFGPGTRLTVL.

The V call is TRBV18, the J call TRBJ1-4; tentatively, D is TRBD1 (5 bases). The CDR3 runs to 15 residues. Germline-derived CDR1 and CDR2 are KGHSH and LQKENI. Trimming shortened V by 8 bases and J by 4 bases, and 17 bases separated the two germline ends. The CDR3 DNA reads TGTGCCAGCGTAAGGGGCCTCCAAGATAATGAAAAACTGTTTTTT. Its translation: CASVRGLQDNEKLFF. The full variable domain, completed using reference TRBV18 and TRBJ1-4, is NAGVMQNPRHLVRRRGQEARLRCSPMKGHSHVYWYRQLPEEGLKFMVYLQKENIIDESGMPKERFSAEFPKEGPSILRIQQVVRGDSAAYFCASVRGLQDNEKLFFGSGTQLSVL.

This clone came up once. This chain's CDR3 is CASSLGAIRAGEKLFF. The DNA for the CDR3 is TGTGCCAGTAGCCTTGGGGCGATAAGGGCAGGGGAAAAACTGTTTTTT. The chain recombines TRBV19 with TRBJ1-4; tentatively, D is TRBD1 (5 bases). The germline V and J ends were trimmed by 6 bases and 8 bases, with 22 bases remaining between them. This CDR3 contains 16 residues. Germline CDR1 LNHDA, CDR2 SQIVND (reference sequence).

This clone was found once. The chain carries TRBV11-2 and TRBJ2-3; maybe TRBD2 (5 bases). Per the germline V gene, CDR1 is SGHAT and CDR2 is FQNNGV. This CDR3 has 13 residues. V gave up 4 bases and J gave up 6 bases, with 11 bases separating them. The CDR3 DNA sequence: TGTGCCAGCAGCTATAGTCGGAGGGATACGCAGTATTTT. It translates to CASSYSRRDTQYF. The full variable domain, completed using reference TRBV11-2 and TRBJ2-3, is EAGVAQSPRYKIIEKRQSVAFWCNPISGHATLYWYQQILGQGPKLLIQFQNNGVVDDSQLPKDRFSAERLKGVDSTLKIQPAKLEDSAVYLCASSYSRRDTQYFGPGTRLTVL.

The gene calls are TRBV9 and TRBJ2-3; D might be TRBD2 (6 bases). Germline lookup yields CDR1 SGDLS and CDR2 YYNGEE. This CDR3 contains 14 residues. Trimming shortened V by 7 bases and J by 3 bases, and 15 bases separated the two germline ends. Here the CDR3 reads CASHALGGTDTQYF. The CDR3 nucleotides read TGTGCCAGCCACGCGCTTGGGGGGACAGATACGCAGTATTTT.

This chain connects TRBV15 to TRBJ2-1; TRBD2 matches at 12 bases. This CDR3 spans 16 amino acids. With 4 bases clipped from V and 2 bases from J, the junction kept 3 bases outside the gene matches. CDR1 is LNHNV and CDR2 is YYDKDF in the germline V gene (reference sequence). CDR3 nucleotides: TGTGCCACCAGCACCCGACTAGCGGGAGCCTACAATGAGCAGTTCTTC. Its translation: CATSTRLAGAYNEQFF.

This clone has just a few counts. This rearrangement joins TRBV6-5 to TRBJ2-3; 10 bases line up with TRBD2. V lost 4 bases, J lost 3 bases, and 4 bases stayed unmatched. There are 15 residues in the CDR3. From germline, CDR1 is MNHEY and CDR2 SVGAGI. The CDR3 bases are TGTGCCAGCAGTTCAATAGCGGGAGGTACAGATACGCAGTATTTT. Translating it yields CASSSIAGGTDTQYF.

V gene TRBV7-9 combines with J gene TRBJ2-2; D unclear. V was pared by 3 bases and J by 5 bases, with 10 bases between. This CDR3 region has 14 residues. The germline CDR1 and CDR2 sequences are SEHNR and FQNEAQ (reference sequence). CDR3 sequence reads: CASSFLLPTGELFF. The CDR3 nucleotides are TGTGCCAGCAGCTTCTTACTACCAACCGGGGAGCTGTTTTTT.

This clone was detected many times. This chain links TRBV28 with TRBJ1-5, with 7 bases matching TRBD1. Germline CDR1 and CDR2: MDHEN and SYDVKM. The CDR3 has 14 amino acids. Trimming cost V 3 bases and J 7 bases; bases outside gene matches: 6. The DNA of the CDR3 is TGTGCCAGCAGTTTTGAACAGGGGTTCCAGCCCCAGCATTTT. Translating gives CASSFEQGFQPQHF.

V gene TRBV7-8 combines with J gene TRBJ1-4; 9 positions match TRBD1. The CDR3 totals 14 residues. Trimming took 5 bases from V and 9 from J; bases not matched to a gene: 7. Germline V gene data show CDR1 as SGHVS and CDR2 as FQNEAQ. The CDR3 reads CASSARDRAKKLFF. The CDR3, as DNA: TGTGCCAGCAGCGCCCGGGACAGGGCCAAAAAACTGTTTTTT.

The chain uses TRBV23-1 and TRBJ2-5; D might be TRBD1 (6 bases). TRBV23-1 is placed among ORFs of uncertain function. The CDR3 is 18 residues long. V lost 2 bases to trimming and J lost 3 bases, with 22 bases between them. The chain's CDR3 is CASSQTFGPWDMKETQYF. CDR3 nucleotide sequence: TGCGCCAGCAGTCAAACATTTGGCCCCTGGGACATGAAAGAGACCCAGTACTTC.